These T cell receptor beta chains were read from a single sample in a study of Graves' ophthalmopathy and Graves' hyperthyroidism. One entry per CDR3 protein, called by TCRdb with MiXCR from the multiplex PCR reads. This repertoire shows roughly 1.1 million distinct CDR3 sequences, 35% to 40% found once; its top ten account for around 10%. The specimen sequenced was peripheral blood or thyroid tissue (not recorded which). Receptors originate from an adult man with Graves' hyperthyroidism. Both conserved end residues are part of each CDR3. The D gene is left open where the match is weak. Size tells how often a clone was seen (once, few, many) or the class of an expanded clone, and some rows leave it out.

d_gene | j_gene | v_gene | abundance | CDR3aa | CDR3nt
TRBD1 | TRBJ1-1 | TRBV29-1 | . | CSVETRGLTEAFF | TGCAGCGTTGAAACTAGGGGGCTCACTGAAGCTTTCTTT
. | TRBJ2-7 | TRBV10-3 | . | CAISDRGFEQYF | TGTGCCATCAGTGACCGGGGGTTCGAGCAGTACTTC
TRBD2 | TRBJ2-2 | TRBV15 | many | CATSGGRTITGELFF | TGTGCCACCAGCGGCGGGAGAACGATCACCGGGGAGCTGTTTTTT
TRBD1 | TRBJ1-2 | TRBV7-9 | many | CASSEQGPGPYGYTF | TGTGCCAGCAGCGAACAGGGGCCGGGCCCCTATGGCTACACCTTC
. | TRBJ2-7 | TRBV12-3/TRBV12-4 | few | CASASGKDYEQYF | TGTGCCAGCGCAAGTGGGAAAGACTACGAGCAGTACTTC
. | TRBJ1-4 | TRBV25-1 | . | CASSEYNEKLFF | TGTGCCAGCAGTGAATATAACGAAAAACTGTTTTTT
TRBD1 | TRBJ1-5 | TRBV7-9 | . | CASSLASPGQGHQETQHF | TGTGCCAGCAGCTTAGCGTCGCCGGGACAGGGCCACCAAGAGACCCAGCATTTT
. | TRBJ2-7 | TRBV7-9 | . | CASSGGGNGYEQYF | TGTGCCAGCAGCGGAGGGGGGAATGGCTACGAGCAGTACTTC
. | TRBJ2-5 | TRBV7-9 | few | CASSQLSGETQYF | TGTGCCAGCAGCCAATTGAGTGGAGAGACCCAGTACTTC
. | TRBJ2-7 | TRBV7-2 | many | CASRLTSTYEQYF | TGTGCCAGCAGGTTAACGAGTACCTACGAGCAGTACTTC
TRBD1 | TRBJ1-1 | TRBV5-6 | many | CASSRTGQGVSEAFF | TGTGCCAGCAGCCGGACGGGACAGGGGGTCTCTGAAGCTTTCTTT
TRBD2 | TRBJ2-7 | TRBV11-2 | many | CASSFLGTSGEYEQYF | TGTGCCAGCAGCTTTCTCGGGACTAGCGGAGAATACGAGCAGTACTTC
. | TRBJ1-3 | TRBV10-3 | . | CAISTGPTGNTIYF | TGTGCCATCAGTACGGGACCAACTGGAAACACCATATATTTT
TRBD1 | TRBJ1-5 | TRBV9 | . | CASSVAGQGGQPQHF | TGTGCCAGCAGCGTAGCCGGACAGGGCGGTCAGCCCCAGCATTTT
. | TRBJ2-5 | TRBV7-2 | . | CASVPGTLGETQYF | TGTGCCAGCGTTCCCGGGACCCTCGGGGAGACCCAGTACTTC
TRBD1 | TRBJ1-4 | TRBV2 | . | CASNLGGQGAKLFF | TGTGCCAGCAATCTTGGAGGACAGGGGGCAAAACTGTTTTTT
. | TRBJ1-5 | TRBV2 | . | CASITTGSQHF | TGTGCCAGCATTACCACAGGGTCCCAGCATTTT
. | TRBJ1-4 | TRBV9 | . | CASSVSGRNEKLFF | TGTGCCAGCAGCGTTTCAGGTCGTAATGAAAAACTGTTTTTT
. | TRBJ2-2 | TRBV6-1 | . | CASSYSRVTGEYGELFF | TGTGCCAGCAGTTACTCGAGAGTTACGGGGGAATACGGGGAGCTGTTTTTT
. | TRBJ2-7 | TRBV6-6 | . | CASSYEENSSYEQYF | TGTGCCAGCAGTTACGAGGAAAACAGCTCCTACGAGCAGTACTTC
. | TRBJ2-7 | TRBV20-1 | . | CSAIFEAYEQHF | TGCAGTGCTATATTTGAGGCCTACGAGCAGCACTTC
TRBD1 | TRBJ1-5 | TRBV10-3 | . | CAISWQGQGNQPQHF | TGTGCCATCAGTTGGCAGGGACAGGGGAATCAGCCCCAGCATTTT
. | TRBJ1-6 | TRBV20-1 | . | CSAREGITYNSPLHF | TGCAGTGCTAGAGAGGGTATCACCTATAATTCACCCCTCCACTTT
TRBD1 | TRBJ1-5 | TRBV4-3 | . | CASSQDFSVGTVNQPQHF | TGCGCCAGCAGCCAAGATTTTTCCGTTGGGACAGTCAATCAGCCCCAGCATTTT
. | TRBJ1-1 | TRBV5-1 | . | CASSRSGVGGYTEAFF | TGCGCCAGCAGTCGGTCGGGGGTCGGGGGGTACACTGAAGCTTTCTTT
TRBD1 | TRBJ1-6 | TRBV2 | many | CASSTGGYSPLHF | TGTGCCAGCAGTACAGGGGGATATTCACCCCTCCACTTT
. | TRBJ2-3 | TRBV25-1 | many | CALLRDARTDTQYF | TGTGCCCTCCTTAGGGACGCCCGCACAGATACGCAGTATTTT
. | TRBJ1-1 | TRBV11-1 | . | CASSVEVAGLTNTEAFF | TGTGCCAGCAGCGTTGAGGTCGCAGGGCTGACGAACACTGAAGCTTTCTTT
. | TRBJ2-7 | TRBV7-9 | many | CASSLDGRPRNEQYF | TGTGCCAGCAGCTTAGATGGCAGGCCGAGGAACGAGCAGTACTTC
. | TRBJ1-1 | TRBV4-3 | many | CASSQDGGGGNTEAFF | TGCGCCAGCAGCCAAGATGGGGGTGGGGGTAACACTGAAGCTTTCTTT
. | TRBJ1-5 | TRBV10-2 | many | CASRNQNQPQHF | TGCGCCAGCAGAAATCAAAACCAGCCCCAGCATTTT
TRBD2 | TRBJ2-2 | TRBV10-3 | . | CAISLAGMGAGELFF | TGTGCCATCAGCTTAGCGGGGATGGGGGCCGGGGAGCTGTTTTTT
TRBD1 | TRBJ1-1 | TRBV20-1 | many | CSARSWDSNTEAFF | TGCAGTGCTAGAAGCTGGGACAGTAACACTGAAGCTTTCTTT
. | TRBJ2-5 | TRBV25-1 | many | CASSDPRHLETQYF | TGTGCCAGCAGTGATCCCAGACACCTTGAGACCCAGTACTTC
. | TRBJ1-6 | TRBV20-1 | many | CSARGRNSPLHF | TGCAGTGCTAGGGGCCGAAATTCACCCCTCCACTTT
. | TRBJ1-1 | TRBV20-1 | . | CSASWAGNTEAFF | TGCAGTGCTAGCTGGGCAGGGAACACTGAAGCTTTCTTT
. | TRBJ2-5 | TRBV7-3 | many | CASSPHPKGGRETQYF | TGTGCCAGCAGCCCACACCCCAAAGGGGGACGCGAGACCCAGTACTTC
TRBD2 | TRBJ2-7 | TRBV10-3 | . | CAISESAGGDEQYF | TGTGCCATCAGTGAATCGGCGGGAGGCGACGAGCAGTACTTC
. | TRBJ1-5 | TRBV28 | . | CASSAILGPQHF | TGTGCCAGCAGTGCCATCCTCGGGCCCCAGCATTTT
TRBD2 | TRBJ2-7 | TRBV10-3 | few | CASRLADSYEQYF | TGTGCCAGCAGACTAGCGGACTCCTACGAGCAGTACTTC
. | TRBJ1-5 | TRBV10-3 | many | CAISEDRYSNQPQHF | TGTGCCATCAGTGAGGACAGATATAGCAATCAGCCCCAGCATTTT
. | TRBJ2-2 | TRBV25-1 | many | CASSLPDPFLALFF | TGTGCCAGCAGTCTGCCGGACCCGTTTTTGGCGCTGTTTTTT